This TCR beta chain was recorded in a study of cytomegalovirus exposure and HLA in healthy donors. Study-level points and caveats: Rarity characterized most TCR sequences, yet some public TCRs appeared in many donors. It was reported in a later analysis that an Asian-associated ancestry cluster showed fewer N-insertions than the approximately 700-donor mean.

This CDR3 comprises 16 residues. The V gene's germline CDR1 is MNHEY and CDR2 SMNVEV (reference sequence). Trimming removed 4 bases from V and 4 bases from J; junction bases left unmatched: 9. As to this clone: The target antigen is unknown.

60 Vbeta and 13 Jbeta primers were used in PCR. The method was immunoSEQ multiplex PCR; TCRdb's version includes in-frame clones alone and lacks a portion of them. The profile covers 200,000 to 250,000 clones, with approximately 81% appearing a single time and about 3.1% taken by the ten largest. The TCR comes from a young man in good health and CMV-seronegative. The sequenced sample consisted of PBMCs. This chain connects TRBV27 to TRBJ2-1, with 8 bases matching TRBD1. CDR3 region: CASSYYGQGYYNEQFF. The CDR3 DNA is TGTGCCAGCAGTTATTATGGACAGGGCTATTACAATGAGCAGTTCTTC.